The clone carrying this T cell receptor (beta chain) was recorded once. V lost 5 bases, J lost 0 bases, and 8 bases stayed unmatched. The CDR3 is 16 amino acids. CDR1 and CDR2 from the germline V gene are SEHNR and FQNEAQ (reference sequence). Original methodology: Estimates of nucleated cell counts were drawn from the amplification of reference gene primers. Data came from immunoSEQ multiplex PCR; TCRdb stores just in-frame clones and leaves some out. The DNA was the basis for D and trimming; V, J and clone size are from that table. The sample comprises 200,000 to 300,000 clones, roughly 83% of which are singletons, and 5% to 7% rests with the top ten. A Seattle source enrolled patients during active infection and followed them longitudinally. The record originates from a study of blood T cell repertoires in COVID-19. The wider study: Donors in the United States, Italy and Spain gave samples during acute or convalescent COVID-19. T cells, B-cell-depleted T cells, or PBMCs supplied cDNA or gDNA.

V gene TRBV7-9 combines with J gene TRBJ2-3; 7 bases map to TRBD2. The specimen sequenced was peripheral blood. This sequence was found in an elderly woman with COVID-19, enrolled during active disease. CDR3 in amino acids: CASSTPSGVSTDTQYF. The CDR3 DNA follows: TGTGCCAGCAGCACACCAAGCGGGGTCAGCACAGATACGCAGTATTTT.